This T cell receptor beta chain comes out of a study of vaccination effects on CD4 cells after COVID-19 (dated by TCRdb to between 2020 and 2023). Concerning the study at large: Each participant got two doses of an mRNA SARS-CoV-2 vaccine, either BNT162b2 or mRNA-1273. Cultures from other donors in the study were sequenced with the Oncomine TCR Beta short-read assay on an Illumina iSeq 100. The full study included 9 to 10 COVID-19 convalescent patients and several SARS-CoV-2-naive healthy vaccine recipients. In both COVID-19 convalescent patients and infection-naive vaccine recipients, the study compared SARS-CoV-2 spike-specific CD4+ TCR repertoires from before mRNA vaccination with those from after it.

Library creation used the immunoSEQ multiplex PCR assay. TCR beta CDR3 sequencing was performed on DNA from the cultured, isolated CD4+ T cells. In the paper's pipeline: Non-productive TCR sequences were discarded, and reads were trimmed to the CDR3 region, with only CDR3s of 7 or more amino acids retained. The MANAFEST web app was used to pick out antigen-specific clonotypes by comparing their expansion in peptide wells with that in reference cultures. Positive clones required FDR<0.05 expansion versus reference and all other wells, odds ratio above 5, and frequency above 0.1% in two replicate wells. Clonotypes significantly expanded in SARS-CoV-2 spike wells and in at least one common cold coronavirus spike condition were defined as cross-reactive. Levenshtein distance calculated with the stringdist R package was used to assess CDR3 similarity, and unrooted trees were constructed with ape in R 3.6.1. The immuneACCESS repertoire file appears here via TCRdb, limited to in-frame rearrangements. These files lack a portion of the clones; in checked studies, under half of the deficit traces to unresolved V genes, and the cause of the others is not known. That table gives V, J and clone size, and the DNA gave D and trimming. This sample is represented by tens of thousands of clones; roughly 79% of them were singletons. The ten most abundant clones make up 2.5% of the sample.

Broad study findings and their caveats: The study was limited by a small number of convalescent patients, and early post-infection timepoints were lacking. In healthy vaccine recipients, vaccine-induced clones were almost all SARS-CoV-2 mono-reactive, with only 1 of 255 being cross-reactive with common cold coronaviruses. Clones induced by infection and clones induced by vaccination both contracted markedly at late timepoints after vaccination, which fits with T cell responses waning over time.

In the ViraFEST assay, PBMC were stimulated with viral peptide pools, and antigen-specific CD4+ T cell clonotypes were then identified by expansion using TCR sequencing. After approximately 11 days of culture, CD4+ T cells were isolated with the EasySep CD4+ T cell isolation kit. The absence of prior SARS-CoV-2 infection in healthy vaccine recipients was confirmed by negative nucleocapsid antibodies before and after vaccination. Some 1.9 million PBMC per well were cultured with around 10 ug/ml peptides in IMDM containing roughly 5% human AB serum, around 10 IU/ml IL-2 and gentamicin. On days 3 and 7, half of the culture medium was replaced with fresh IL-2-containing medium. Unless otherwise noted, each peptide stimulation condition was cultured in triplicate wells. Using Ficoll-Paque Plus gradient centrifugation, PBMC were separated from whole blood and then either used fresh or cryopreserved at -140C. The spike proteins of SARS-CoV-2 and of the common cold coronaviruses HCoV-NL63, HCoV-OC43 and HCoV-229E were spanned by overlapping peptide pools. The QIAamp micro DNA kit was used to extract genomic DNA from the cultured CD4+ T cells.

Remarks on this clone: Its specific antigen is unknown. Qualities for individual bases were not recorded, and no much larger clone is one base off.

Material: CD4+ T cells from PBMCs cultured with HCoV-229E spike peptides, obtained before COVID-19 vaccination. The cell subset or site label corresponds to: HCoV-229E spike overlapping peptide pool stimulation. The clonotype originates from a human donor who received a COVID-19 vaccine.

The CDR3 amino acid sequence is: CASSQVSGGANTGELFF. The nucleotides read TGTGCCAGCAGCCAGGTTAGCGGGGGGGCGAACACCGGGGAGCTGTTTTTT. The rearrangement joined TRBV3-1 (or the pseudogene TRBV3-2) to TRBJ2-2, and 11 bases in between align with TRBD2. The CDR3 covers 17 residues, taking in both the cysteine and the phenylalanine. Left in the record is the CDR3 DNA by itself, 51 bases read in frame from the first base. Reading the germline V gene (reference sequence) gives CDR1 LGHDT and CDR2 YNNKEL. Clipping removes 3 bases from V and 0 bases from J, with 3 as the unmatched junction base count.